This TCR beta chain appears in the sequencing data of a study of blood T cells in healthy people across ages. Sample-barcoded 5' priming and a J-beta primer mix drove a second PCR of 7 to 11 cycles. A template-switch adaptor with 12 random nucleotides tagged each cDNA molecule. TCRdb ran MiXCR on the 5' RACE reads and lists one entry per CDR3 protein. The sample includes roughly 500,000 distinct CDR3 sequences, 27% seen only once; the top ten take around 20%. Study conclusions and caveats: The study found TCR beta diversity correlated strongly with naive T cell percentage. Unsorted PBMC material precluded a definitive naive versus antigen-experienced comparison. Comparison with aged donors showed that long-lived donors had more naive CD4+ cells and higher diversity.

About this clonotype: What it binds is unknown.

Sequenced sample: blood. The sequence was obtained from a woman aged 70-85 years in good health.

CDR3 nucleotide sequence: TGCAGTGCTAGAAGCATCAATGAGCAGTTCTTC. Translated: CSARSINEQFF. The rearrangement joins TRBV20-1 to TRBJ2-1; D remains ambiguous. CDR1 and CDR2 (germline): DFQATT, SNEGSKA (reference sequence). V lost 2 bases and J lost 6, with 5 bases in between. The CDR3 extends over 11 amino acids.